This T cell receptor beta chain was retrieved from a study of beta chain features in type 1 diabetes. Study findings and constraints: These data did not resolve whether HLA type affects TCRB rearrangement. Among patients, naive, central memory and Treg TCRB repertoires appeared more similar than among healthy donors. Shortening that was moderate but significant affected the TCRB CDR3s of Type 1 diabetes patients in all four CD4+ subsets. cDNA-based sequencing might over-represent cells highly expressing TCR.

This clone was picked up a small number of times. What it binds is unknown. The whole isolated RNA underwent reverse transcription, so sequencing captured expressed TCRB transcripts. The protocol was immunoSEQ multiplex PCR, while the TCRdb copy is restricted to in-frame clones and leaves out a portion. The top ten clones hold around 1% of a sample with 300,000 to 350,000 clones, around 9.3% of them seen once. Sequencing was done on a sample of central memory CD4+ T cells from blood. The sequence derives from a man younger than 45 with type 1 diabetes.

The chain's CDR3 is CASSSTKGGLRGTQYF. The CDR3 bases are TGTGCCAGCAGTTCTACAAAGGGGGGCTTACGAGGTACGCAGTATTTT. The rearrangement links TRBV28 to TRBJ2-3; D is tentatively TRBD1 or TRBD2 (6 bases each). The V end lost 4 bases, the J end lost 8 bases, and 22 bases lay between the germline ends. Germline V gene sequence: CDR1 MDHEN, CDR2 SYDVKM. The CDR3 is 16 amino acids. The whole variable domain, remainder taken from reference TRBV28 and TRBJ2-3, is DVKVTQSSRYLVKRTGEKVFLECVQDMDHENMFWYRQDPGLGLRLIYFSYDVKMKEKGDIPEGYSVSREKKERFSLILESASTNQTSMYLCASSSTKGGLRGTQYFGPGTRLTVL.